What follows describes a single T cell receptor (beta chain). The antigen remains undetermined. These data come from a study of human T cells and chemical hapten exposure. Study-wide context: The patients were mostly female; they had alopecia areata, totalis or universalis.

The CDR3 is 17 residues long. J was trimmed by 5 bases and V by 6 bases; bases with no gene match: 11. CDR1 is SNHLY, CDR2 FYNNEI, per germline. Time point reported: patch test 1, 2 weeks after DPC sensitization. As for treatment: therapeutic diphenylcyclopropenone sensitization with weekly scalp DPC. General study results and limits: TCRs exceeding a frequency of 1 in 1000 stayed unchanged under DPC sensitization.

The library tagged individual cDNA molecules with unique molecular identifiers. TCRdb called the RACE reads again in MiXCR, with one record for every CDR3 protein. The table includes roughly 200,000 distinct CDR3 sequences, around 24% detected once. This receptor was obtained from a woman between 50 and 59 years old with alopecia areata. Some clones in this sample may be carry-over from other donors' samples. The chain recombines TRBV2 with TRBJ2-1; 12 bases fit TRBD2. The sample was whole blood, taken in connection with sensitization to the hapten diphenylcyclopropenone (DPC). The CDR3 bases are TGTGCCAGCAGAAAAACCCCCGGACTAGCGGGAAACAATGAGCAGTTCTTC. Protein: CASRKTPGLAGNNEQFF.